This T cell receptor (beta chain) was sequenced during a study of T cell changes during pregnancy in multiple sclerosis. The protocol was immunoSEQ multiplex PCR, while the TCRdb copy is restricted to in-frame clones and leaves out a portion. The sample contains over 50,000 clones, roughly 86% of which appear only once. The clonotype was recovered from a female donor with multiple sclerosis, enrolled in a pregnancy study. The sequences come from peripheral blood, collected in the first trimester of pregnancy.

Here the CDR3 DNA reads TGTGCCAGCAGTCTCGTCCTAGGAGATACGCAGTATTTT. This encodes CASSLVLGDTQYF. V gene TRBV2 combines with J gene TRBJ2-3, with D uncertain. The CDR3 runs 13 residues. CDR1 and CDR2 (germline): SNHLY, FYNNEI. Trimming removed 5 bases from V and 5 bases from J, with 11 bases in between.